This is a list of T cell receptor beta chains from one sample in a study of cytotoxic CD8 clonotypes in ibrutinib-treated CLL. Libraries were prepared by immunoSEQ multiplex PCR; TCRdb keeps only in-frame clonotypes and omits some of them. The sample lists about 140,000 clones, about 84% occurring once. Here the sequenced sample was PBMCs, taken after 36 months of ibrutinib treatment. The source of these receptors is a human donor with chronic lymphocytic leukemia. Both conserved end residues are trimmed from each CDR3.

v_gene	j_gene	CDR3aa
TRBV25-1	TRBJ1-2	ASSRYGGRLDGYT
TRBV7-9	TRBJ1-2	ASSLSTANYGYT
TRBV7-9	TRBJ1-2	ASSPRGAYGYT
TRBV10-2	TRBJ2-1	ASSELDEQF
TRBV2	TRBJ2-5	ATSAGHQETQY
TRBV7-7	TRBJ2-3	ASSAGGGGKTDTQY
TRBV7-2	TRBJ2-7	ASSLGGTGGVVGEQY
TRBV12-5	TRBJ2-7	ASGLDRAYEQY
TRBV18	TRBJ2-7	ASSPGQGGEQY
TRBV28	TRBJ1-5	ASSPGVQGIQPQH
TRBV12-5	TRBJ2-7	ASGWGTGLEEQY
TRBV10-3	TRBJ1-6	AISGGQGYSPLH
TRBV5-4	TRBJ1-2	ASKDRSPYGYT
TRBV7-3	TRBJ2-2	ASSFGTGELF
TRBV30	TRBJ1-5	AWAADGNQPQH
TRBV5-1	TRBJ1-5	ASSLGTPPGNQPQH
TRBV7-9	TRBJ2-7	ASSLAGGRGYEQY
TRBV5-4	TRBJ2-1	ASSLDAGAPYNEQF
TRBV2	TRBJ2-7	ASNRLAPYEQY
TRBV28	TRBJ1-6	ASSSPPRANSPLH
TRBV18	TRBJ2-7	ASSPTQDHEQY
TRBV18	TRBJ1-5	ASSPGTGSNQPQH
TRBV18	TRBJ1-3	ASSPSGLPELTIY
TRBV6-5	TRBJ2-3	ASSYGLAGARDTQY
TRBV5-6	TRBJ1-5	ASSLRPGHQPQH
TRBV5-1	TRBJ1-5	ASSLTHNQPQH
TRBV5-4	TRBJ1-6	ASSLFGADSPLH
TRBV30	TRBJ1-2	AWSSGFPPNYGYT
TRBV9	TRBJ2-5	ASSEGLGPETQY
TRBV6-5	TRBJ1-5	ASSWGTNQPQH
TRBV19	TRBJ1-4	ASTDREGEKLF
TRBV14	TRBJ1-2	ASSHDSSYGYT
TRBV29-1	TRBJ2-6	SVEPPKLGANVLT
TRBV7-8	TRBJ2-7	ASSLEASPRGGYEQY
TRBV30	TRBJ2-7	AWSQGYEQY